The 16 T cell receptor beta chains below were found in one sample sequenced in a study of T cell changes during pregnancy in multiple sclerosis (dated 2019 in TCRdb). Library preparation used the immunoSEQ multiplex PCR assay. This is the immuneACCESS table as TCRdb keeps it, with only in-frame sequences that have V and J called. A part of the clones is gone; compared with another copy, unresolved V genes explain less than half, and the rest is unexplained. The sample table lists some 40,000 clones, 70% to 90% of them with a count of one. The top ten clones comprise 4.1% of the sample. The sequencing used CD8+ T cells from peripheral blood mononuclear cells, collected in the first trimester of pregnancy. These receptor sequences come from a female donor with multiple sclerosis, enrolled in a pregnancy study.

This sequence joins TRBV7-2 and TRBJ2-2; the D gene is possibly TRBD1 (6 bases). This CDR3 comprises 16 residues. Germline-derived CDR1 and CDR2 are SGHTA and FQGNSA. V lost 4 bases to trimming and J lost 5 bases, with 17 bases between them. The DNA for the CDR3 is TGTGCCAGCAGCTCACCAGGGGTGGAGAGGACCGGGGAGCTGTTTTTT. This encodes CASSSPGVERTGELFF.

The chain combines TRBV9 with TRBJ2-7; 8 nucleotides line up with TRBD1. Losses at the gene ends were 6 bases for V and 5 bases for J; bases not matched to a gene: 13. This CDR3 contains 15 residues. The germline V gene encodes CDR1 SGDLS and CDR2 YYNGEE. The chain's CDR3 is CASIQILRGRDEQYF. DNA of the CDR3: TGTGCCAGCATCCAGATTCTCAGGGGGCGAGACGAGCAGTACTTC.

The V gene is TRBV19, the J gene TRBJ2-7, with 9 bases identical to TRBD2. J was trimmed by 7 bases and V by 2 bases; bases with no gene match: 3. There are 13 residues in the CDR3. Germline V gene lookup returns CDR1 LNHDA and CDR2 SQIVND (reference sequence). The CDR3 here is CASSIWLAGEQYF. The CDR3 DNA is TGTGCCAGTAGTATATGGCTAGCGGGGGAGCAGTACTTC. Full variable domain (missing parts from reference TRBV19 and TRBJ2-7): DGGITQSPKYLFRKEGQNVTLSCEQNLNHDAMYWYRQDPGQGLRLIYYSQIVNDFQKGDIAEGYSVSREKKESFPLTVTSAQKNPTAFYLCASSIWLAGEQYFGPGTRLTVT.

V and J are TRBV6-1 and TRBJ2-1; D might be TRBD2 (6 bases). V was cut by 0 bases and J by 4 bases, with 13 bases left in between. Germline V gene sequence: CDR1 MNHNS, CDR2 SASEGT. The CDR3 totals 16 residues. The CDR3 DNA follows: TGTGCCAGCAGTGAAGCCACGGGAGCTTTTTACAATGAGCAGTTCTTC. Translation gives CASSEATGAFYNEQFF.

The gene calls are TRBV2 and TRBJ2-5, with D perhaps matching TRBD2 (7 bases). This CDR3 has 15 residues. Germline V gene sequence: CDR1 SNHLY, CDR2 FYNNEI. Trimming took 3 bases from V and 4 from J, leaving 15 bases between them. In DNA, the CDR3 is TGTGCCAGCAGTGATTGGGGGGGCATGGGAGAGACCCAGTACTTC. Its protein product is CASSDWGGMGETQYF.

The V and J genes are TRBV6-1 and TRBJ1-1, with D possibly matching TRBD1 (5 bases). The CDR3 totals 15 residues. V gave up 7 bases and J gave up 5 bases, with 20 bases separating them. Per the germline V gene, CDR1 is MNHNS and CDR2 is SASEGT. CDR3 in DNA: TGTGCCAGCATAGTATCGGGGGGAACCCCGACTGAAGCTTTCTTT. Protein: CASIVSGGTPTEAFF.

The chain links TRBV7-9 to TRBJ1-2; 10 bases agree with TRBD1. The germline V gene encodes CDR1 SEHNR and CDR2 FQNEAQ (reference sequence). The CDR3 sequence is 15 residues long. V shed 4 bases, J shed 6 bases, and the junction held 8 bases outside the gene matches. The CDR3 reads CASSSPGQGWDGYTF. The CDR3 nucleotides read TGTGCCAGCAGCTCACCGGGACAGGGGTGGGATGGCTACACCTTC.

This chain connects TRBV7-8 to TRBJ2-3, with D possibly matching TRBD1 (5 bases). There are 15 residues in the CDR3. Germline V gene sequence: CDR1 SGHVS, CDR2 FQNEAQ. The V gene lost 2 bases and the J gene lost 2 bases, with 11 bases spanning the gap. CDR3 nucleotide sequence: TGTGCCAGCAGCTTATGGGGCGTTCCCACAGATACGCAGTATTTT. The encoded protein is CASSLWGVPTDTQYF. The full variable domain, its missing parts supplied by reference TRBV7-8 and TRBJ2-3, is GAGVSQSPRYKVAKRGQDVALRCDPISGHVSLFWYQQALGQGPEFLTYFQNEAQLDKSGLPSDRFFAERPEGSVSTLKIQRTQQEDSAVYLCASSLWGVPTDTQYFGPGTRLTVL.

This rearrangement joins TRBV27 to TRBJ1-1; unclear D gene. Germline CDR1 reads MNHEY; CDR2 reads SMNVEV (reference sequence). V was trimmed by 0 bases and J by 2 bases, leaving 4 bases between them. CDR3 length: 13 residues. CDR3: CASSLSYNTEAFF. The CDR3 DNA sequence: TGTGCCAGCAGTTTATCGTATAACACTGAAGCTTTCTTT.

V usage is TRBV7-6 and J usage is TRBJ2-2; TRBD1 matches at 7 bases. The CDR3 has 17 residues. Trimming removed 4 bases from V and 0 bases from J; junction bases left unmatched: 8. CDR1 SGHVS and CDR2 FNYEAQ come from the germline V gene. CDR3 amino acids: CASSSPRQGPNTGELFF. Written as DNA, the CDR3 is TGTGCCAGCAGCTCCCCTAGACAGGGCCCGAACACCGGGGAGCTGTTTTTT.

CDR3 coding DNA: TGTGCCAGCAGCTTAGCGCAGGGACAGGGATCCCCTAGCTCCTACAATGAGCAGTTCTTC. Its protein is CASSLAQGQGSPSSYNEQFF. This chain links TRBV11-3 with TRBJ2-1, with TRBD1 matching over 9 bases. Trimming took 1 base from V and 0 from J; bases not matched to a gene: 13. Germline assignment: CDR1 SGHNT and CDR2 YENEEA. This CDR3 spans 20 amino acids.

CDR3 in amino acids: CASSANPGLESDEQFF. CDR3 nucleotide sequence: TGCGCCAGCAGCGCGAATCCGGGACTAGAGTCCGATGAGCAGTTCTTC. The V gene is TRBV5-1, the J gene TRBJ2-1; 8 nucleotides match TRBD2. V shed 4 bases, J shed 8 bases, and the junction held 14 bases outside the gene matches. CDR3 length: 16 residues. Germline values: CDR1 SGHRS, CDR2 YFSETQ.

The rearrangement links TRBV6-1 to TRBJ2-1, with 12 nucleotides matching TRBD2. V shed 2 bases and J 8 bases; nucleotides not matched to a gene: 4. Germline V gives CDR1 MNHNS, CDR2 SASEGT. This CDR3 contains 15 residues. As DNA, the CDR3 is TGTGCCAGCAGTGAACTAGCGGGGGGGCAGGATGAGCAGTTCTTC. The encoded protein is CASSELAGGQDEQFF.

V usage is TRBV6-1 and J usage is TRBJ1-1; weak D call: TRBD1 (6 bases). Trimming pared 4 bases from V and 0 bases from J, leaving 15 bases between. This CDR3 has 16 residues. Germline lookup yields CDR1 MNHNS and CDR2 SASEGT. CDR3 in DNA: TGTGCCAGCAGTGGAGAGGGGGAAACGGTGAACACTGAAGCTTTCTTT. Its translation: CASSGEGETVNTEAFF.

This chain joins TRBV7-6 and TRBJ1-1; 8 nucleotides agree with TRBD1. The CDR3 extends over 15 amino acids. Germline V gene sequence: CDR1 SGHVS, CDR2 FNYEAQ. V gave up 5 bases and J gave up 2 bases; unmatched junction bases: 7. The CDR3 here is CASSTTTGANTEAFF. In DNA form, the CDR3 reads TGTGCCAGCAGCACAACGACAGGGGCTAACACTGAAGCTTTCTTT.

This chain uses TRBV5-4 with TRBJ1-2; the D gene is possibly TRBD1 (5 bases). CDR1 is SGHNT, CDR2 YYREEE, per germline (reference sequence). The V end was cut by 2 bases, the J end by 6 bases, with 14 bases between. The CDR3 runs 14 residues. CDR3 in amino acids: CASSLGREGDGYTF. In DNA form, the CDR3 reads TGTGCCAGCAGCTTAGGCAGGGAAGGAGATGGCTACACCTTC.